These T cell receptor delta chains were read from a single sample in a study of human gamma delta and Vdelta1 T cells. TCRdb processed the PCR reads again with the CATT caller. The sample carries some 6,500 delta-chain clones, approximately 41% recorded once. Their specific antigens are unknown. The material sequenced was Vdelta1 gamma-delta T cells from blood grown in culture (DOT cells). These TCRs come from a human donor in good health. The CDR3 runs from the conserved cysteine through the conserved F or W. The order of the fields is clone size, D gene, J gene, V gene, CDR3 DNA, CDR3 protein. The D gene is left open where the match is weak. A row's size may be missing; if present it is once, few, many or a size class.

>few|-|TRDJ2|TRDV1
TGTGCTCTTGGGGAATTCTTCTACTGGTGGAAAGCTTTGACAGCACAACTCTTCTTT
CALGEFFYWWKALTAQLFF
>medium-sized|TRDD3|TRDJ1|TRDV1
TGTGCTCTTGGGGCACCACAAACCTTTCGACCCGTACTGGGGGTCCCTGATAAACTCATCTTT
CALGAPQTFRPVLGVPDKLIF
>few|TRDD3|TRDJ1|TRDV1
TGTGCTCTTGGGAACTCCCTCCTCCTCCTCTCCGACTGGGGGAGACACACGGAAAACGTTATTGGTGGGGGGGACACCGATAAACTCATCTTT
CALGNSLLLLSDWGRHTENVIGGGDTDKLIF
>-|-|TRDJ1|TRDV1
TGTGCTCTTGGGGGTTCCTCCCCTACGTTCCGGGGGTTGGAAACCGATAAACTCATCTTT
CALGGSSPTFRGLETDKLIF
>-|TRDD3|TRDJ1|TRDV1
TGTGCTCTTAGGGAAGCTCTAATGTTCCTCCCTGGGGGATACTTCGGTAAACTCATCTTT
CALREALMFLPGGYFGKLIF
>-|TRDD2|TRDJ1|TRDV1
TGTGCTCTTGGGAAGGGAGTGGGATTCCTACTTGGGCTCTCCTCCCGACTCCATCACACCGATAAACTCATCTTT
CALGKGVGFLLGLSSRLHHTDKLIF
>few|-|TRDJ1|TRDV1
TGTGCTCTTGGGGCGAAGGCCTTCCTTCTCGGCGGGGGATTTTATAGCACCGATAAACTCATCTTT
CALGAKAFLLGGGFYSTDKLIF
>few|TRDD3|TRDJ1|TRDV1
TGTGCTCTTGGGGCTTATCGGGCTGGGGGATACCTCGATAAACTCATCTTT
CALGAYRAGGYLDKLIF
>-|TRDD3|TRDJ1|TRDV1
TGTGCTCTTGGGGAAACAAGTACCCACTCCCACCCTGGGGGATACACCGATAAACTCATCTTT
CALGETSTHSHPGGYTDKLIF
>medium-sized|-|TRDJ1|TRDV1
TGTGCTCTTGGGGAACAAACGTCCCCTTACACCGATAAACTCATCTTT
CALGEQTSPYTDKLIF
>medium-sized|TRDD3|TRDJ1|TRDV1
TGTGCTCTTGGGGAACTGGGCGAGGATACGGGGTCGGACACCGATAAACTCATCTTT
CALGELGEDTGSDTDKLIF
>-|TRDD3|TRDJ1|TRDV1
TGTGCTCTTGGGGAACTATCCCTACCGGTCCTGGGGGATACGGGGCCATACACCGATAAACTCATCTTT
CALGELSLPVLGDTGPYTDKLIF
>-|TRDD3|TRDJ1|TRDV1
TGTGCTCTTGGGGAAGGGTCCTATCCCGTACTGGGGGATTGCTCAGTGGAGACCGATAAACTCATCTTT
CALGEGSYPVLGDCSVETDKLIF
>-|TRDD3|TRDJ1|TRDV1
TGTGCTCTTGGGGAGATAGGGCTTCCTCAGTACTGGGGGATACACATGTACACCGATAAACTCATCTTT
CALGEIGLPQYWGIHMYTDKLIF
>-|-|TRDJ1|TRDV1
TGTGCTCTTGGGGGGCCTTCCTACTACCTAAGGCTTACTGGGGGAGTTACAAGGGTCGATAAACTCATCTTT
CALGGPSYYLRLTGGVTRVDKLIF
>-|TRDD3|TRDJ1|TRDV1
TGTGCTCTTGGGGAACTGGTCCTATCCTCCTTACTGGGGGATACGGGAGCGAAGGCCGATAAACTCATCTTT
CALGELVLSSLLGDTGAKADKLIF
>few|TRDD3|TRDJ1|TRDV1
TGTGCTCTTGGGGAACTCGCTGGTCCAGTCTACTGGGGGATACGGGTCACCGATAAACTCATCTTT
CALGELAGPVYWGIRVTDKLIF
>-|TRDD3|TRDJ1|TRDV1
TGTGCTCTTGGGCCGATCTTCCCGCTTATCCGAACAGTACTGGGGGATATGCGGGGCGGGTACACCGATAAACTCATCTTT
CALGPIFPLIRTVLGDMRGGYTDKLIF
>-|-|TRDJ1|TRDV1
TGTGCTCTTGGGGAACAAAGGCAGGGGACCGGCGATAAACTCATCTTT
CALGEQRQGTGDKLIF
>few|TRDD3|TRDJ3|TRDV1
TGTGCTCTTGGGGAACAGCACCTCACGACCCACTGGGGGATACGAAGCTCCTGGGACACCCGACAGATGTTTTTC
CALGEQHLTTHWGIRSSWDTRQMFF
>few|-|TRDJ1|TRDV1
TGTGCTCTTGGGGAATTTGTTAAACCCCCGACTATAACCGATAAACTCATCTTT
CALGEFVKPPTITDKLIF
>few|TRDD3|TRDJ1|TRDV1
TGTGCTCTTGGGGAATCCTGGGCTGATTACTGGGGGATACGGCAGGAACTCATCTTT
CALGESWADYWGIRQELIF
>medium-sized|TRDD3|TRDJ1|TRDV1
TGTGCTCTTGGGGGCCACGGCCCTTCCCTTCCTACCCCTACTGGGGGATACGCAGAGTGGCTTAAACTCATCTTT
CALGGHGPSLPTPTGGYAEWLKLIF
>few|-|TRDJ4|TRDV1
TGTGCTCTTGGGGAGTCCTTCTCATTTAGACCCCTGATCTTT
CALGESFSFRPLIF
>few|-|TRDJ1|TRDV1
TGTGCTCTTGGGGAGCTACTTCCGTGGGGGGTACCCTCTAAGTACACCGATAAACTCATCTTT
CALGELLPWGVPSKYTDKLIF
>-|TRDD3|TRDJ1|TRDV1
TGTGCTCTTGGGGATTCTTCTCCTCTGGGGGAGGAATACACCGATAAACTCATCTTT
CALGDSSPLGEEYTDKLIF
>medium-sized|-|TRDJ1|TRDV1
TGTGCTCTTGGGCCACACTTTAATCCCCGGAACACCGATAAACTCATCTTT
CALGPHFNPRNTDKLIF
>-|-|TRDJ1|TRDV1
TGTGCTCTTGGGGGCAAGGCTTCCTACTTCACTGGGGAGAGAATCCCAAATGCGGCCGATAAACTCATCTTT
CALGGKASYFTGERIPNAADKLIF
>once|TRDD3|TRDJ1|TRDV1
TGTGCTCTTGGGCCCCTCCTTCCCATCGGGATACGCCCCGATAAACTCATCTTT
CALGPLLPIGIRPDKLIF
>-|TRDD3|TRDJ1|TRDV1
TGTGCTCTTGGGGAAAGAACTGTACTGGGGGATACCGATAAACTCATCTTT
CALGERTVLGDTDKLIF
>-|TRDD3|TRDJ1|TRDV1
TGTGCTCTTGGGGAACTTCGGGGCTGGGGGCACCAGTACACCGATAAACTCATCTTT
CALGELRGWGHQYTDKLIF
>-|-|TRDJ1|TRDV1
TGTGCTCTTGGGGAACTAGTGAGCGTGCCCCACACCGATAAACTCATCTTT
CALGELVSVPHTDKLIF
>-|-|TRDJ1|TRDV1
TGTGCTCTTGGGGAACCCGATCTTCCCACGTACACCGATAAACTCATCTTT
CALGEPDLPTYTDKLIF
>-|-|TRDJ1|TRDV1
TGTGCTCTTGGGGACGCTATCTTCGTACCCGTAGGGGGTCACACGTACACCGATAAACTCATCTTT
CALGDAIFVPVGGHTYTDKLIF
>-|-|TRDJ1|TRDV1
TGTGCTCTTGGGGAAGGTTTCCTACGAGTTAGTCCTACCGTACTGGGGGGCCCCAACCACGATAAACTCATCTTT
CALGEGFLRVSPTVLGGPNHDKLIF
>-|TRDD3|TRDJ1|TRDV1
TGTGCTCTTGGGGAAATCGATCTACCAAGGGGATATATAAGGTACACCGATAAACTCATCTTT
CALGEIDLPRGYIRYTDKLIF
>medium-sized|TRDD3|TRDJ1|TRDV1
TGTGCTCTTGGGAACCCCGGCGGAGTCCTGTGGGGGACCCAGACCGATAAACTCATCTTT
CALGNPGGVLWGTQTDKLIF
>-|TRDD3|TRDJ1|TRDV1
TGTGCTCTTGGGGAACCACACCTTCCCCCACTTGGGGGATTCACCGATAAACTCATCTTT
CALGEPHLPPLGGFTDKLIF
>-|TRDD3|TRDJ1|TRDV1
TGTGCTCTTGGGGAACCGCCTTCCCTACTGGGGGATACTACCGATAAACTCATCTTT
CALGEPPSLLGDTTDKLIF
>few|TRDD3|TRDJ1|TRDV1
TGTGCTCTTGGGGTTATCGCTTCCCAGAAACTGACTGGGGGACGATACACCGATAAACTCATCTTT
CALGVIASQKLTGGRYTDKLIF
>-|TRDD3|TRDJ1|TRDV1
TGTGCTCTTGGGGAACTCGTGAGTTCCTACGTAATGGGGGATACGGATAAACTCATCTTT
CALGELVSSYVMGDTDKLIF
>few|TRDD3|TRDJ1|TRDV1
TGTGCTCTTGGGGGGGGTGTTCCCCACTGGGGGCCCGATAAACTCATCTTT
CALGGGVPHWGPDKLIF
>medium-sized|TRDD3|TRDJ1|TRDV1
TGTGCTCTTGGGCTACTGGGGGAGGGGTACACCGATAAACTCATCTTT
CALGLLGEGYTDKLIF
>-|TRDD3|TRDJ1|TRDV1
TGTGCTCTTGGGGAATCCACAGTTCGTAGCCGTAACCCATACTGGGGGATACCCCCAACTTACACCGATAAACTCATCTTT
CALGESTVRSRNPYWGIPPTYTDKLIF
>few|-|TRDJ1|TRDV1
TGTGCTCTTGGGGAACGTTCCTACGGGCCTACGGGCTACGGGATAACTGGGGACGATAAACTCATCTTT
CALGERSYGPTGYGITGDDKLIF
>few|-|TRDJ1|TRDV1
TGTGCTCTTGGGGAACTACGCTACTGGAGAACCGATAAACTCATCTTT
CALGELRYWRTDKLIF
>-|TRDD3|TRDJ1|TRDV1
TGTGCTCTTGGGGAACCCCCCATTCCTACGGCCCCTCCCGGTACACTCCTGGGGGATAGGGATACCCCCAAACTCATCTTT
CALGEPPIPTAPPGTLLGDRDTPKLIF
>-|TRDD3|TRDJ1|TRDV1
TGTGCTCTTGGGGAACTTCCACGCCAGGGGATACGGGATAAACTCATCTTT
CALGELPRQGIRDKLIF
>few|-|TRDJ1|TRDV1
TGTGCTCTTGGGGACCCCACTTCCCCACCGGGCTGGTACACCGATAAACTCATCTTT
CALGDPTSPPGWYTDKLIF
>few|TRDD3|TRDJ1|TRDV1
TGTGCTCTTGGGGAAATCTCCTTCTCCCACTGGGGGACCGATAAACTCATCTTT
CALGEISFSHWGTDKLIF
>-|TRDD3|TRDJ1|TRDV1
TGTGCTCTTGGGGGCGAATTCCCCTTTGAGGACTGGCTGGGGGATACGGAAAAACTCATCTTT
CALGGEFPFEDWLGDTEKLIF
>few|TRDD3|TRDJ1|TRDV1
TGTGCTCTTGGGGAAGTGCCGTACTGGGGGAATGGGTACACCGATAAACTCATCTTT
CALGEVPYWGNGYTDKLIF
>few|TRDD3|TRDJ2|TRDV1
TGTGCTCTTGGGGACCTAAGGGGATACGCCGCTTTGACAGCACAACTCTTCTTT
CALGDLRGYAALTAQLFF
>-|-|TRDJ1|TRDV1
TGTGCTCTTGGGAAGGGAATCCTACTGGGCTTGGGGGGTACGCTCGATAAACTCATCTTT
CALGKGILLGLGGTLDKLIF
>-|TRDD3|TRDJ1|TRDV1
TGTGCTCTTGGGGAAAGAGTCGGGCCTCCTAATTCCCTGGGGGATACCTATACCGACACCGATAAACTCATCTTT
CALGERVGPPNSLGDTYTDTDKLIF
>-|-|TRDJ1|TRDV1
TGTGCTCTTGGGGACTCTACGTTACGATACACCGATAAACTCATCTTT
CALGDSTLRYTDKLIF